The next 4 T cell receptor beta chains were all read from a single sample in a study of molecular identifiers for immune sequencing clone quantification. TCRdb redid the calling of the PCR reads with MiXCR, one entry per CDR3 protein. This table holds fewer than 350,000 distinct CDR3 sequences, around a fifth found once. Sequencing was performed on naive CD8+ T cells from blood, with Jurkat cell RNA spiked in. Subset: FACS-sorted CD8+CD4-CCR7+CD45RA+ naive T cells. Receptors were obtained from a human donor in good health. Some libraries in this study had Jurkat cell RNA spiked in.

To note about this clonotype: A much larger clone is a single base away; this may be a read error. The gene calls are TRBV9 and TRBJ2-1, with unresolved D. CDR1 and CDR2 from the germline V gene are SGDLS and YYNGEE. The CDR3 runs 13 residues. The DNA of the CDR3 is TGTGCCAGCAGCGCTCCTCCCAGCAATGAGCAGGTCTTC. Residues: CASSAPPSNEQVF. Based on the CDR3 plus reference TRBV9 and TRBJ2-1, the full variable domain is DSGVTQTPKHLITATGQRVTLRCSPRSGDLSVYWYQQSLDQGLQFLIQYYNGEERAKGNILERFSAQQFPDLHSELNLSSLELGDSALYFCASSAPPSNEQVFGPGTRLTVL.

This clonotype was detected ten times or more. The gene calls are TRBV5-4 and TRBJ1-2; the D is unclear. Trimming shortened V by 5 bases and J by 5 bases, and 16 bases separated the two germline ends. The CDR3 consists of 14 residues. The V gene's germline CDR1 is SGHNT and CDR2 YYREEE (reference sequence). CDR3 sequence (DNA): TGTGCCAGCAGATCCTTTGGGAGTCTGTATGGCTACACCTTC. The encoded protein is CASRSFGSLYGYTF.

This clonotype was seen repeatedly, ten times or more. CDR3 amino acids: CASSFTSGGYNEQFF. Here the CDR3 DNA reads TGTGCCAGCAGCTTTACTAGCGGGGGTTACAATGAGCAGTTCTTC. V usage is TRBV7-2 and J usage is TRBJ2-1; TRBD2 aligns across 11 bases. The CDR3 loop spans 15 amino acids. V lost 3 bases, J lost 4 bases, and 2 bases stayed unmatched. Germline V CDR1 and CDR2: SGHTA, FQGNSA.

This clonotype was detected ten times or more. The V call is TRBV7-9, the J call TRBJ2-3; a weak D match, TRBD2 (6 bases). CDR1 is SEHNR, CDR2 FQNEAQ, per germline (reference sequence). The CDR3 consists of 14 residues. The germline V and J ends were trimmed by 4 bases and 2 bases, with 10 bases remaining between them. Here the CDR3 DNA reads TGTGCCAGCAGCTGGGCTAGCGACACAGATACGCAGTATTTT. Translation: CASSWASDTDTQYF.